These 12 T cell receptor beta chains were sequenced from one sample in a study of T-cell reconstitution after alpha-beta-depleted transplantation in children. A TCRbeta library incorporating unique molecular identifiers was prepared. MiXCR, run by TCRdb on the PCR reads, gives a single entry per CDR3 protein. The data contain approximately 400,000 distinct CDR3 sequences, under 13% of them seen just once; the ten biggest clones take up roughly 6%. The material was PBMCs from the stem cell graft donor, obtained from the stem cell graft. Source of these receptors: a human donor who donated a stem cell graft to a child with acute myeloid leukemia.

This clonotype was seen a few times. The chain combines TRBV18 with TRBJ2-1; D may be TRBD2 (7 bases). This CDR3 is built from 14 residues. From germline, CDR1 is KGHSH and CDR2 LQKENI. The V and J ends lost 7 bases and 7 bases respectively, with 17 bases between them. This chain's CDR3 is CASYRGASPNEQFF. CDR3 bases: TGTGCCAGCTACCGGGGGGCTAGCCCTAATGAGCAGTTCTTC.

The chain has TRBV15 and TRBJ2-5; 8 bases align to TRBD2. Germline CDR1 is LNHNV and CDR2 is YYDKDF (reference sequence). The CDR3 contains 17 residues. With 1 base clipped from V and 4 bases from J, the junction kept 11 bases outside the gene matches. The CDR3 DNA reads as TGTGCCACCAGCAGAGGAGAAGTGACTAGCGCTTTAGAGACCCAGTACTTC. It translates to CATSRGEVTSALETQYF.

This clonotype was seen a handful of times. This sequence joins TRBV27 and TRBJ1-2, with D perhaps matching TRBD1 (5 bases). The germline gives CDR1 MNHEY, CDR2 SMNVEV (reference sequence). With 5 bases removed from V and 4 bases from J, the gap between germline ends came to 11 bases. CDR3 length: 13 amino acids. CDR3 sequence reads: CASSPGPSYGYTF. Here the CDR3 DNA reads TGTGCCAGCAGTCCGGGACCGAGCTATGGCTACACCTTC.

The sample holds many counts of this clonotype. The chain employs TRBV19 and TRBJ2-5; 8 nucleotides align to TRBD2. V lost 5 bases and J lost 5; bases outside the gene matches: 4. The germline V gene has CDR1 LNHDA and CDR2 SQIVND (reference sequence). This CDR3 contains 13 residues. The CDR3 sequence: CASSFGLAETQYF. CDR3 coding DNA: TGTGCCAGTAGTTTCGGACTAGCCGAGACCCAGTACTTC.

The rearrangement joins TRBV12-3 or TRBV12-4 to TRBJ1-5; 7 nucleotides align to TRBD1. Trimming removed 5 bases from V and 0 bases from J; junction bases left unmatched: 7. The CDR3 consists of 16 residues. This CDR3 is CASSAGQAISNQPQHF. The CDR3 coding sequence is TGTGCCAGCAGTGCCGGACAGGCCATTAGCAATCAGCCCCAGCATTTT.

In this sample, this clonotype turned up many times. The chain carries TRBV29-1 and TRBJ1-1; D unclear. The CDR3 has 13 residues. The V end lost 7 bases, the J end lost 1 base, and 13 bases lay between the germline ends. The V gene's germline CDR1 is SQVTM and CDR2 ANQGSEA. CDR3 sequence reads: CSGAHGKNTEAFF. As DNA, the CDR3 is TGCAGCGGAGCCCACGGGAAGAACACTGAAGCTTTCTTT. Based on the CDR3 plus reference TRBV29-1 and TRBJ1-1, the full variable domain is SAVISQKPSRDICQRGTSLTIQCQVDSQVTMMFWYRQQPGQSLTLIATANQGSEATYESGFVIDKFPISRPNLTFSTLTVSNMSPEDSSIYLCSGAHGKNTEAFFGQGTRLTVV.

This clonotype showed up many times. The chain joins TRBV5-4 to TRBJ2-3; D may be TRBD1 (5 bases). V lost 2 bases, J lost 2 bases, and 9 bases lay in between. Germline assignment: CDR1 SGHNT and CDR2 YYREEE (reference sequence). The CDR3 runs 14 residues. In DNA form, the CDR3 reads TGTGCCAGCAGCTTAGGGGTTAACACAGATACGCAGTATTTT. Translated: CASSLGVNTDTQYF.

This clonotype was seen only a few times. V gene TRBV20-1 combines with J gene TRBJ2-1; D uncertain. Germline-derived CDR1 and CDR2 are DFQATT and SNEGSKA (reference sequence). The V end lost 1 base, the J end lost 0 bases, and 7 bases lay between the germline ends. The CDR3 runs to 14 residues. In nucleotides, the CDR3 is TGCAGTGCTAGAGTGCACAGCTCCTACAATGAGCAGTTCTTC. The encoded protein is CSARVHSSYNEQFF.

The CDR3 protein is CASSLTGSSGYTF. CDR3 nucleotides: TGTGCCAGCAGTTTGACAGGGAGTAGTGGCTACACCTTC. The V call is TRBV27, the J call TRBJ1-2; 7 bases map to TRBD1. Germline CDR1 MNHEY, CDR2 SMNVEV (reference sequence). The CDR3 has 13 amino acids. The J segment lost 7 bases and the V segment lost 3 bases, leaving 5 bases of the junction unmatched.

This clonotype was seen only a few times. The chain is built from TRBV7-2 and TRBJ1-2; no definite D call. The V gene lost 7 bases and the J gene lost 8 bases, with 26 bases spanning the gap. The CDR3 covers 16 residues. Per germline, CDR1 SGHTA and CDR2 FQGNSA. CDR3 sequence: CASIPGGPGRREGYTF. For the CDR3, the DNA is TGTGCCAGCATCCCGGGTGGGCCAGGCCGACGGGAAGGCTACACCTTC.

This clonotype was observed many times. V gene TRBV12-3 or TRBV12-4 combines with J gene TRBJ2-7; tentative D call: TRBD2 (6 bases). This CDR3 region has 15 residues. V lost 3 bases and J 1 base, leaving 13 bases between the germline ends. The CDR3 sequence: CASSLGLDLSYEQYF. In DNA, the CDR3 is TGTGCCAGCAGTTTGGGACTCGACCTTTCCTACGAGCAGTACTTC.

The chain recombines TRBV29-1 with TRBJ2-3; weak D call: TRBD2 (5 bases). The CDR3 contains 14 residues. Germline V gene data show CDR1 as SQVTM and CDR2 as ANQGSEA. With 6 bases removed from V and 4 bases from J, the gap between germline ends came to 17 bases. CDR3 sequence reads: CSVREFKVADTQYF. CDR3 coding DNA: TGCAGCGTGAGGGAGTTCAAGGTGGCAGATACGCAGTATTTT.